Below are 17 T cell receptor beta chains sequenced from a single sample in a study of a mutant IDH1 vaccine in newly diagnosed glioma. Described time point: week 11, during vaccination. The investigators gave 300 ug of mutant IDH1 20-mer peptide in each vaccine dose, together with topical imiquimod. The antigens of these receptors remain unknown. Assay used: immunoSEQ multiplex PCR; TCRdb lists only in-frame clones, some missing. In the table there are approximately 110,000 clones, almost 90% of which are singletons. Sequences were derived from PBMCs, sampled from a glioma patient whose treatment included an IDH1 peptide vaccine. These TCRs come from a woman aged 45-60 years with glioma.

This clone showed up just once. V is TRBV10-3 and J is TRBJ1-2; tentatively, D is TRBD1 (6 bases). The CDR3 is made up of 13 amino acids. V lost 4 bases, J lost 6 bases, and 12 bases lay in between. Per germline, CDR1 ENHRY and CDR2 SYGVKD. The CDR3 coding sequence is TGTGCCATCAGTGTAAAGGGGGACGATGGCTACACCTTC. Amino acids: CAISVKGDDGYTF.

The V and J genes are TRBV7-8 and TRBJ2-7; TRBD2 matches at 11 bases. Germline V gives CDR1 SGHVS, CDR2 FQNEAQ. CDR3 length: 15 amino acids. Trimming took 1 base from V and 3 from J; bases not matched to a gene: 2. CDR3 region: CASSLETSGGYEQYF. CDR3 bases: TGTGCCAGCAGCTTAGAAACTAGCGGGGGCTACGAGCAGTACTTC.

This clone was recorded only once. The V call is TRBV28, the J call TRBJ2-7; tentative D call: TRBD2 (6 bases). Germline lookup yields CDR1 MDHEN and CDR2 SYDVKM. The V gene lost 2 bases and the J gene lost 4 bases, with 6 bases spanning the gap. This CDR3 has 12 residues. The chain's CDR3 is CASSLAGYEQYF. The DNA of the CDR3 is TGTGCCAGCAGTTTAGCGGGGTACGAGCAGTACTTC.

The V call is TRBV28, the J call TRBJ1-2; D uncertain. There are 13 residues in the CDR3. The V and J ends lost 8 bases and 2 bases respectively, with 12 bases between them. In germline, CDR1 is MDHEN, CDR2 SYDVKM. The CDR3 spells CASFITENYGYTF. The CDR3, as DNA: TGTGCCAGCTTCATAACCGAGAACTATGGCTACACCTTC.

The chain carries TRBV9 and TRBJ2-5; perhaps D is TRBD1 or TRBD2 (5 bases each). The last part of the DNA fits TRBJ2-7 better; the J call may be wrong. The CDR3 extends over 16 amino acids. The germline gives CDR1 SGDLS, CDR2 YYNGEE. CDR3 region: CASSAGLTEAYYEQYF. DNA of the CDR3: TGTGCCAGCAGCGCGGGGCTTACAGAGGCATACTACGAGCAGTACTTC.

This clone was counted once. The gene calls are TRBV29-1 and TRBJ1-1, with TRBD1 as a possible D gene (5 bases). The germline gives CDR1 SQVTM, CDR2 ANQGSEA. V gave up 7 bases and J gave up 0 bases, with 18 bases separating them. The CDR3 runs to 15 residues. Here the CDR3 DNA reads TGCAGCGCCCTGGACTATCTAGGGGTGAACACTGAAGCTTTCTTT. Protein sequence: CSALDYLGVNTEAFF.

The chain is built from TRBV6-1 and TRBJ1-2; D is undetermined. There are 11 residues in the CDR3. The V gene's germline CDR1 is MNHNS and CDR2 SASEGT. This CDR3 reads CACTLGHGYTF. In DNA form, the CDR3 reads TGTGCTTGTACATTGGGCCATGGCTACACCTTC.

The chain links TRBV27 to TRBJ2-3, with TRBD2 matching over 7 bases. Germline CDR1 is MNHEY and CDR2 is SMNVEV (reference sequence). This CDR3 contains 12 residues. Germline trimming cut 6 bases from V and 3 bases from J; bases unmatched to any gene: 0. CDR3 DNA sequence: TGTGCCAGCAGGGGGGGGACAGATACGCAGTATTTT. This gives the protein CASRGGTDTQYF.

The chain combines TRBV7-9 with TRBJ2-1, with TRBD1 identical over 11 bases. V lost 5 bases, J lost 6 bases, and 6 bases stayed unmatched. The CDR3 spans 15 residues. Germline CDR1 SEHNR, CDR2 FQNEAQ (reference sequence). CDR3 region: CASSPGQGVVNEQFF. In DNA form, the CDR3 reads TGTGCCAGCAGCCCGGGACAGGGGGTGGTCAATGAGCAGTTCTTC.

The chain combines TRBV28 with TRBJ2-3, with 7 bases fitting TRBD2. Looked up from germline, CDR1 is MDHEN and CDR2 is SYDVKM. CDR3 length equals 16 residues. V gave up 4 bases and J gave up 0 bases; unmatched junction bases: 7. The CDR3 spells CASSSWGGTSTDTQYF. The CDR3 DNA reads as TGTGCCAGCAGTTCCTGGGGGGGAACTAGCACAGATACGCAGTATTTT.

V and J are TRBV2 and TRBJ2-7; D unresolved. In germline, CDR1 is SNHLY, CDR2 FYNNEI. V lost 6 bases, J lost 3 bases, and 15 bases lay in between. The CDR3 runs 14 residues. The DNA for the CDR3 is TGTGCCAGCAGAGAGACCACCTATTACTACGAGCAGTACTTC. Protein: CASRETTYYYEQYF.

The genes are TRBV6-5 and TRBJ1-5; TRBD1 might be the D (5 bases). The CDR3 runs 13 residues. Between the trimmed V and J ends, which lost 2 bases and 4 bases, there was a span of 6 bases. Per germline, CDR1 MNHEY and CDR2 SVGAGI. CDR3 residues: CASSYGGNQPQHF. The CDR3 nucleotides are TGTGCCAGCAGTTACGGGGGAAATCAGCCCCAGCATTTT.

The rearrangement uses TRBV6-1 and TRBJ2-7; either TRBD1 or TRBD2 may fit D (5 bases each). The ends were cut back, 1 base at V and 2 bases at J, with 15 bases in the middle. The germline gives CDR1 MNHNS, CDR2 SASEGT. The CDR3 is 16 amino acids. The CDR3 loop reads CASSEGGTPTPYEQYF. CDR3 DNA: TGTGCCAGCAGTGAAGGAGGGACCCCGACCCCCTACGAGCAGTACTTC.

This clone was detected once. J is TRBJ2-1 and V is TRBV9, with 9 bases matching TRBD2. This CDR3 contains 15 residues. The V segment lost 4 bases and the J segment 2 bases; nucleotides outside the gene matches: 4. Germline V gene sequence: CDR1 SGDLS, CDR2 YYNGEE. The CDR3 nucleotides read TGTGCCAGCAGCCCTAGCGGGGCTCCCTACAATGAGCAGTTCTTC. This translates into CASSPSGAPYNEQFF.

This clone is a singleton in its sample. This chain joins TRBV11-2 and TRBJ2-3, with TRBD2 identical over 10 bases. V dropped 3 bases and J dropped 3; count of bases not matched to a gene: 9. CDR1 SGHAT and CDR2 FQNNGV come from the germline V gene. The CDR3 loop spans 17 amino acids. CDR3 in amino acids: CASSLGGSGRGTDTQYF. CDR3 in DNA: TGTGCCAGCAGCTTGGGCGGGAGCGGGAGGGGGACAGATACGCAGTATTTT.

Concerning this clone itself: Other DNA sequences of this sample code for an identical CDR3. V usage is TRBV7-9 and J usage is TRBJ2-5; no clear D gene. Germline V lookup: CDR1 SEHNR, CDR2 FQNEAQ (reference sequence). Between the trimmed V and J ends, which lost 5 bases and 1 base, there was a span of 2 bases. The CDR3 totals 11 residues. For the CDR3, the DNA is TGTGCCAGCAGCCGCCAAGAGACCCAGTACTTC. Protein product: CASSRQETQYF.

The gene calls are TRBV2 and TRBJ2-7; the D gene is possibly TRBD1 (6 bases). Trimming stripped 11 bases from V and 0 bases from J, with 20 bases between. Germline CDR1 SNHLY, CDR2 FYNNEI. This CDR3 has 15 residues. This chain's CDR3 is CARAKDSLTSYEQYF. In DNA form, the CDR3 reads TGTGCCCGAGCGAAGGACAGCCTCACCTCCTACGAGCAGTACTTC.